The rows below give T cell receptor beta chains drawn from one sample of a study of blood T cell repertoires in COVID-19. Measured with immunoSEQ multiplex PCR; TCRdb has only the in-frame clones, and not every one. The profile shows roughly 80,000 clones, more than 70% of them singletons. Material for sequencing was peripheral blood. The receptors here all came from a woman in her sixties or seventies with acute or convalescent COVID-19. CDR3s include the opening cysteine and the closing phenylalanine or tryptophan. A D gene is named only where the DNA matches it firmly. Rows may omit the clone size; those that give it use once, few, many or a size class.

cdr3_nt: TGCGCCAGCAGTGAGGTGATAGCGGGAGGAGGAGGGATTCAGTACTTC; cdr3_aa: CASSEVIAGGGGIQYF; d_call: TRBD2; v_call: TRBV10-2; clone_size: .; j_call: TRBJ2-4
cdr3_nt: TGCGCCAGCATTCGGGACTCCAGCACAGATACGCAGTATTTT; cdr3_aa: CASIRDSSTDTQYF; d_call: .; v_call: TRBV5-1; clone_size: .; j_call: TRBJ2-3
cdr3_nt: TGTGCCAGCAGCTTTGCGCGGGCCTTGAACACTGAAGCTTTCTTT; cdr3_aa: CASSFARALNTEAFF; d_call: .; v_call: TRBV7-2; clone_size: .; j_call: TRBJ1-1
cdr3_nt: TGTGCCAGCAGCCCTGGTAGCGGGGGGTACACCGGGGAGCTGTTTTTT; cdr3_aa: CASSPGSGGYTGELFF; d_call: TRBD2; v_call: TRBV5-4; clone_size: .; j_call: TRBJ2-2
cdr3_nt: TGCGCCAGCAGCGAGCGACAGTTCCAAGAGACCCAGTACTTC; cdr3_aa: CASSERQFQETQYF; d_call: .; v_call: TRBV10-1; clone_size: .; j_call: TRBJ2-5
cdr3_nt: TGCAGTGCTAGTGTCCAGGGGGACTATGGCTACACCTTC; cdr3_aa: CSASVQGDYGYTF; d_call: TRBD1; v_call: TRBV20-1; clone_size: .; j_call: TRBJ1-2
cdr3_nt: TGTGCCACCAGTGAAGGGCGGGTCTCCTACGAGCAGTACTTC; cdr3_aa: CATSEGRVSYEQYF; d_call: .; v_call: TRBV24-1; clone_size: .; j_call: TRBJ2-7
cdr3_nt: TGTGCCAGCAGTCCAGGACAGGGTGCCATCTATGGCTACACCTTC; cdr3_aa: CASSPGQGAIYGYTF; d_call: TRBD1; v_call: TRBV5-6; clone_size: .; j_call: TRBJ1-2
cdr3_nt: TGTGCCAGCAGCTTGAGACAGGGGGCGCCGAAGGAAAAACTGTTTTTT; cdr3_aa: CASSLRQGAPKEKLFF; d_call: TRBD1; v_call: TRBV7-9; clone_size: once; j_call: TRBJ1-4
cdr3_nt: TGTGCCAGTAGAGCGAGCGGGTACGAGCAGTACTTC; cdr3_aa: CASRASGYEQYF; d_call: .; v_call: TRBV19; clone_size: few; j_call: TRBJ2-7
cdr3_nt: TGTGCCAGCAGCCAAGATCGGACTCGTGACTACGAGCAGTACTTC; cdr3_aa: CASSQDRTRDYEQYF; d_call: .; v_call: TRBV3-1/TRBV3-2; clone_size: .; j_call: TRBJ2-7
cdr3_nt: TGTGCCAGCAGCCAGGGACTACTGGGGGAATATGGCTACACCTTC; cdr3_aa: CASSQGLLGEYGYTF; d_call: .; v_call: TRBV5-6; clone_size: .; j_call: TRBJ1-2
cdr3_nt: TGTGCCAGCAGCGTAGAGGGCGGGGGCCTGTACCAAGAGACCCAGTACTTC; cdr3_aa: CASSVEGGGLYQETQYF; d_call: .; v_call: TRBV9; clone_size: .; j_call: TRBJ2-5
cdr3_nt: TGTGCCTCCCTCAGTGCAGGAAACACCATATATTTT; cdr3_aa: CASLSAGNTIYF; d_call: .; v_call: TRBV30; clone_size: .; j_call: TRBJ1-3
cdr3_nt: TGTGCCAGCAGCTTAGGACAGGTGAACACTGAAGCTTTCTTT; cdr3_aa: CASSLGQVNTEAFF; d_call: .; v_call: TRBV7-9; clone_size: .; j_call: TRBJ1-1
cdr3_nt: TGTGCCAGTAGTCCTCCGGGACAGGGGTTCGAGCAGTACTTC; cdr3_aa: CASSPPGQGFEQYF; d_call: TRBD1; v_call: TRBV19; clone_size: .; j_call: TRBJ2-7
cdr3_nt: TGTGCCAGCAGCGGGGGACTAGCGGGCGGCCCCTATGAGCAGTTCTTC; cdr3_aa: CASSGGLAGGPYEQFF; d_call: TRBD2; v_call: TRBV5-5; clone_size: .; j_call: TRBJ2-1
cdr3_nt: TGTGCCATCAGTGAGTCGACAATCACGGGATCCTACGAGCAGTACTTC; cdr3_aa: CAISESTITGSYEQYF; d_call: .; v_call: TRBV10-3; clone_size: few; j_call: TRBJ2-7
cdr3_nt: TGTGCAAGTCGCTTTGGCCCTGAAGCTTTCTTT; cdr3_aa: CASRFGPEAFF; d_call: .; v_call: TRBV12-2; clone_size: .; j_call: TRBJ1-1
cdr3_nt: TGTGCCAGTAGTATTACGACGGGACAGCGCGGCGGCTACACCTTC; cdr3_aa: CASSITTGQRGGYTF; d_call: TRBD1; v_call: TRBV19; clone_size: .; j_call: TRBJ1-2
cdr3_nt: TGTGCCAGCAGCCTTTCTTATCCGGGGGAGACCCAGTACTTC; cdr3_aa: CASSLSYPGETQYF; d_call: .; v_call: TRBV27; clone_size: few; j_call: TRBJ2-5
cdr3_nt: TGTGCCAGCAGTAGCCGGGACAGGGCCTACGAGCAGTACTTC; cdr3_aa: CASSSRDRAYEQYF; d_call: TRBD1; v_call: TRBV6-1; clone_size: .; j_call: TRBJ2-7